The subject of this entry is one T cell receptor beta chain. This specimen belongs to a study of T-cell memory formation after mild COVID-19. The 5'RACE method, run with constant-segment primers, produced TCR alpha and TCR beta cDNA libraries (carrying sample barcodes and UMIs). TCRdb used MiXCR to reprocess the 5' RACE reads, holding one entry per CDR3 protein. This table has under 300,000 distinct CDR3 sequences, around 15% appearing once. The CDR3 is 15 residues long. Per germline, CDR1 MNHEY and CDR2 SVGAGI. V lost 0 bases to trimming and J lost 5 bases, with 13 bases between them. The source of this sequence is a man aged 18 to 29 who had mild COVID-19 (a few samples of this study predate the infection). Cell type and time point are not known. Sequences were obtained from PBMCs or a T cell subset sorted from them (not recorded which). The J gene is TRBJ1-2, the V gene TRBV6-5; a weak D match, TRBD1 (5 bases). The CDR3 sequence is CASSYSGFGGYGYTF. In DNA form, the CDR3 reads TGTGCCAGCAGTTACTCTGGGTTCGGGGGATATGGCTACACCTTC.